This is a list of T cell receptor beta chains from one sample in a study of T cell repertoires in cytomegalovirus infection. A single record per CDR3 protein comes from TCRdb applying MiXCR to the reads. The sample has hundreds of thousands of distinct CDR3 sequences, approximately 33% seen once. Sequenced material: PBMCs. All receptors come from a human donor in good health (CMV status not recorded). Some clones in this sample may be carry-over from other donors' samples. Each CDR3 is given with its conserved first and last residue. The D gene is left open where the match is weak. The size of a clone is reported for some rows only, either as once, few or many, or as a class for expanded clones.

cdr3_aa: CASSSTSGGFQETQYF
cdr3_nt: TGTGCCAGCAGTTCCACTAGCGGGGGTTTTCAAGAGACCCAGTACTTC
clone_size: few
d_call: TRBD2
j_call: TRBJ2-5
v_call: TRBV28

cdr3_aa: CAWSVDRGVSPLHF
cdr3_nt: TGTGCCTGGAGTGTGGACAGGGGAGTTTCACCCCTCCACTTT
clone_size: .
d_call: TRBD1
j_call: TRBJ1-6
v_call: TRBV30

cdr3_aa: CASSQPRGSGFSYEQYF
cdr3_nt: TGTGCCAGCAGCCAGCCCAGGGGTAGCGGGTTCTCCTACGAGCAGTACTTC
clone_size: .
d_call: .
j_call: TRBJ2-7
v_call: TRBV4-2

cdr3_aa: CASSPHRQVTEAFF
cdr3_nt: TGTGCCAGCAGCCCCCACCGACAGGTCACTGAAGCTTTCTTT
clone_size: many
d_call: .
j_call: TRBJ1-1
v_call: TRBV7-2

cdr3_aa: CASSLNLAGGAADTQYF
cdr3_nt: TGTGCCAGCAGCTTGAACTTAGCTGGGGGAGCGGCAGATACGCAGTATTTT
clone_size: .
d_call: .
j_call: TRBJ2-3
v_call: TRBV7-9

cdr3_aa: CASSATLNSYEQYF
cdr3_nt: TGTGCCAGCAGTGCGACGTTGAACAGCTACGAGCAGTACTTC
clone_size: few
d_call: .
j_call: TRBJ2-7
v_call: TRBV6-1

cdr3_aa: CASSRGEGLYEQYF
cdr3_nt: TGCGCCAGCAGCCGCGGGGAGGGGCTCTACGAGCAGTACTTC
clone_size: .
d_call: TRBD2
j_call: TRBJ2-7
v_call: TRBV4-1

cdr3_aa: CASSPPSSNTGELFF
cdr3_nt: TGTGCCAGCTCACCCCCTTCGAGCAACACCGGGGAGCTGTTTTTT
clone_size: .
d_call: .
j_call: TRBJ2-2
v_call: TRBV18

cdr3_aa: CASRSTSGGAGDTQYF
cdr3_nt: TGTGCCAGCAGATCTACTAGCGGGGGGGCGGGAGATACGCAGTATTTT
clone_size: many
d_call: TRBD2
j_call: TRBJ2-3
v_call: TRBV6-6

cdr3_aa: CASPGAPREQFF
cdr3_nt: TGTGCCAGCCCGGGGGCCCCACGGGAGCAGTTCTTC
clone_size: few
d_call: .
j_call: TRBJ2-1
v_call: TRBV2

cdr3_aa: CASSQTYNEQFF
cdr3_nt: TGCGCCAGCAGCCAAACCTACAATGAGCAGTTCTTC
clone_size: many
d_call: .
j_call: TRBJ2-1
v_call: TRBV4-1

cdr3_aa: CASSPRSRDRVYNQETQYF
cdr3_nt: TGTGCCAGCAGCCCGCGGTCCCGGGACAGGGTTTATAACCAAGAGACCCAGTACTTC
clone_size: .
d_call: TRBD1
j_call: TRBJ2-5
v_call: TRBV7-9

cdr3_aa: CASSLQTGPGSYNEQFF
cdr3_nt: TGTGCCAGCAGCTTGCAGACAGGTCCGGGCTCCTACAATGAGCAGTTCTTC
clone_size: many
d_call: .
j_call: TRBJ2-1
v_call: TRBV7-3

cdr3_aa: CASSRGESKPAPLHF
cdr3_nt: TGTGCCAGCAGCCGGGGGGAAAGCAAACCTGCACCCCTCCACTTT
clone_size: .
d_call: .
j_call: TRBJ1-6
v_call: TRBV7-9

cdr3_aa: CASSQGLWSEAFF
cdr3_nt: TGTGCCAGCAGCCAAGGTTTGTGGTCTGAAGCTTTCTTT
clone_size: .
d_call: .
j_call: TRBJ1-1
v_call: TRBV14

cdr3_aa: CASSPGGYTDTQYF
cdr3_nt: TGTGCCAGCAGTCCTGGCGGTTACACAGATACGCAGTATTTT
clone_size: .
d_call: .
j_call: TRBJ2-3
v_call: TRBV12-3/TRBV12-4

cdr3_aa: CASSSTRTYEQYF
cdr3_nt: TGTGCCAGCAGCTCGACGCGTACCTACGAGCAGTACTTC
clone_size: many
d_call: .
j_call: TRBJ2-7
v_call: TRBV7-8